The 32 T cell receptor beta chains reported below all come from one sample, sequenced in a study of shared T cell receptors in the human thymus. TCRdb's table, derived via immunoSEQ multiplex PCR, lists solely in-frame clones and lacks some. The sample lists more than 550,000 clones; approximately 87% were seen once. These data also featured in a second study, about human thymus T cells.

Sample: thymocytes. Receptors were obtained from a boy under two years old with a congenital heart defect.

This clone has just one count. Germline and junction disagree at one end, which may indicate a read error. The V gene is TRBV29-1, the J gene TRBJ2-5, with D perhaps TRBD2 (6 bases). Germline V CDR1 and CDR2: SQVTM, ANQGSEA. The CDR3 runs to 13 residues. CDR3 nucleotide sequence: TGCAGCGTTGAACGGGACTCCTGGGATTTTCGTGACTTC. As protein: CSVERDSWDFRDF. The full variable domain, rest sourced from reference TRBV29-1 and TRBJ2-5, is SAVISQKPSRDICQRGTSLTIQCQVDSQVTMMFWYRQQPGQSLTLIATANQGSEATYESGFVIDKFPISRPNLTFSTLTVSNMSPEDSSIYLCSVERDSWDFRDFGPGTRLLVL.

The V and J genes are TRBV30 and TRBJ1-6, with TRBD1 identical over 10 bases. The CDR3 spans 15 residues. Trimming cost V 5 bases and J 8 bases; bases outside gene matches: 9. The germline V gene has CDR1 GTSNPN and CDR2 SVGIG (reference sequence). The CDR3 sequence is CAWWTGTGVHSPLHF. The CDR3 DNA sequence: TGTGCCTGGTGGACCGGGACAGGGGTCCATTCACCCCTCCACTTT.

The CDR3 coding sequence is TGTGCCAGCAGAACAGGACACTCGAACACTGAAGCTTTCTTT. Residues: CASRTGHSNTEAFF. The chain couples TRBV6-5 to TRBJ1-1; D may be TRBD1 (5 bases). V lost 6 bases and J 1 base, leaving 12 bases between the germline ends. Germline CDR1 and CDR2: MNHEY and SVGAGI. The CDR3 loop spans 14 amino acids.

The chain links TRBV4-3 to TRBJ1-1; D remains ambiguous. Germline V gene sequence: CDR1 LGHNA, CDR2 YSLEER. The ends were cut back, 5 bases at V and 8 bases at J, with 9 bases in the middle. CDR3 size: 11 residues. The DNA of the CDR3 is TGCGCCAGCAGCGGAGAATGGGAAGCTTTCTTT. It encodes CASSGEWEAFF.

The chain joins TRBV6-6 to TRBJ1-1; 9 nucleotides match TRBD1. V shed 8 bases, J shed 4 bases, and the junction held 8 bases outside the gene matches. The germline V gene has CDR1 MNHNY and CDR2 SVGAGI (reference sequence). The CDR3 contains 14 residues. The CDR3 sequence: CASGQGRGRTEAFF. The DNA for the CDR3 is TGTGCCAGCGGACAGGGGCGCGGACGCACTGAAGCTTTCTTT.

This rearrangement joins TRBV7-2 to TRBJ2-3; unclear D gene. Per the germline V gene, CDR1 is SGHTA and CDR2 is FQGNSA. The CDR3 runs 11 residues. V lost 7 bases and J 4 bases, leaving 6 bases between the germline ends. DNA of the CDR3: TGTGCCAGCACCCCAGCAGATACGCAGTATTTT. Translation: CASTPADTQYF. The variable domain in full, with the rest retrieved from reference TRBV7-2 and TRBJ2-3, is GAGVSQSPSNKVTEKGKDVELRCDPISGHTALYWYRQSLGQGLEFLIYFQGNSAPDKSGLPSDRFSAERTGGSVSTLTIQRTQQEDSAVYLCASTPADTQYFGPGTRLTVL.

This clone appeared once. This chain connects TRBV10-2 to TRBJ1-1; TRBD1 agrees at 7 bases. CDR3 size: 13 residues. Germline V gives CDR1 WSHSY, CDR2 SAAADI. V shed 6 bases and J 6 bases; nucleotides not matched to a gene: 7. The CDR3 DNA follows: TGCGCCAGCAGGACACCGCAGGGGGCTGAAGCTTTCTTT. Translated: CASRTPQGAEAFF.

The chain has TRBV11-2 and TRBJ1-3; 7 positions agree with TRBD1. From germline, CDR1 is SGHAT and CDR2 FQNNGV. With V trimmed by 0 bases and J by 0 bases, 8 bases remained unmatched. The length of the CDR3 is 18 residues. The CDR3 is CASSLEPTGNLSGNTIYF. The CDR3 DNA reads TGTGCCAGCAGCTTAGAACCGACAGGGAACCTCTCTGGAAACACCATATATTTT.

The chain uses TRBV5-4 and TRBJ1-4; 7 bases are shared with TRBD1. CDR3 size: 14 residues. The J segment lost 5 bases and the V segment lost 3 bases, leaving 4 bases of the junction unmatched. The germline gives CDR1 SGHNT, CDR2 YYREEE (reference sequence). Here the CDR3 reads CASSSAGGNEKLFF. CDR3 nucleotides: TGTGCCAGCAGCTCGGCAGGGGGAAATGAAAAACTGTTTTTT.

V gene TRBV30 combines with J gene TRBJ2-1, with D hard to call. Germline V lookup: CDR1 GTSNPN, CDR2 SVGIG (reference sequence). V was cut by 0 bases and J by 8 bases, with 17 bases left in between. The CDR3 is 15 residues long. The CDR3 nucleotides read TGTGCCTGGAGTGTATGGTCTAGTAGTCCCGATGAGCAGTTCTTC. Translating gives CAWSVWSSSPDEQFF.

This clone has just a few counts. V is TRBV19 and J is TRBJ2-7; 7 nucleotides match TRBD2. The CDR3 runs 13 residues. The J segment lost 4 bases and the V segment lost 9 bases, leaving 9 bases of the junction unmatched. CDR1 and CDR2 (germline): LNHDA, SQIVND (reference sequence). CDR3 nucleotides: TGTGCCAGCGGAGGGCGGCGGGAGTACGAGCAGTACTTC. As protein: CASGGRREYEQYF.

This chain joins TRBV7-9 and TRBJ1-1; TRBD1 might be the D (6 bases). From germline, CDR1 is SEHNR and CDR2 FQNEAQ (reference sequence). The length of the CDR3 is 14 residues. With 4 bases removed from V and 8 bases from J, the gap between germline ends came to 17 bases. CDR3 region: CASSSKARTDEAFF. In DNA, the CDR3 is TGTGCCAGCAGCTCGAAAGCGCGGACAGACGAAGCTTTCTTT. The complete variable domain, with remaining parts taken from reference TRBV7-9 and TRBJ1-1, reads DTGVSQNPRHKITKRGQNVTFRCDPISEHNRLYWYRQTLGQGPEFLTYFQNEAQLEKSRLLSDRFSAERPKGSFSTLEIQRTEQGDSAMYLCASSSKARTDEAFFGQGTRLTVV.

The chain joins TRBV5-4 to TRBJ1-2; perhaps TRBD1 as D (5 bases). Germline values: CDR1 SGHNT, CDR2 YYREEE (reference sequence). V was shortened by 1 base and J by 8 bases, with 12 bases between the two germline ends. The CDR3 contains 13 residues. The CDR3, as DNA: TGTGCCAGCAGCTTGTGGGGGGAGAGGGGCTACACCTTC. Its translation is CASSLWGERGYTF. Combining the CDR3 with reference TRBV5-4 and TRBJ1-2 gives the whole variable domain ETGVTQSPTHLIKTRGQQVTLRCSSQSGHNTVSWYQQALGQGPQFIFQYYREEENGRGNFPPRFSGLQFPNYSSELNVNALELDDSALYLCASSLWGERGYTFGSGTRLTVV.

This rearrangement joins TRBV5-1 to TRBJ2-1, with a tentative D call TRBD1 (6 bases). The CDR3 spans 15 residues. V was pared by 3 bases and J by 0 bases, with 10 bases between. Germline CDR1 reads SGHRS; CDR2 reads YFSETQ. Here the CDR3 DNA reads TGCGCCAGCAGCTCCGGGACACCCTCCTACAATGAGCAGTTCTTC. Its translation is CASSSGTPSYNEQFF. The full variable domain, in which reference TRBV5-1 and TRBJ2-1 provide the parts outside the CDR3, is KAGVTQTPRYLIKTRGQQVTLSCSPISGHRSVSWYQQTPGQGLQFLFEYFSETQRNKGNFPGRFSGRQFSNSRSEMNVSTLELGDSALYLCASSSGTPSYNEQFFGPGTRLTVL.

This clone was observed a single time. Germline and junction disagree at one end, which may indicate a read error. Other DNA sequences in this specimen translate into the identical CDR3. The CDR3 DNA reads as TGTGCCAGCTCACCGGGACAGAGTAATTCGCCCCTCCACTTT. Translated, it gives CASSPGQSNSPLHF. This chain uses TRBV28 with TRBJ1-6, with 7 bases lining up with TRBD1. The CDR3 is 14 amino acids. Germline CDR1 and CDR2: MDHEN and SYDVKM.

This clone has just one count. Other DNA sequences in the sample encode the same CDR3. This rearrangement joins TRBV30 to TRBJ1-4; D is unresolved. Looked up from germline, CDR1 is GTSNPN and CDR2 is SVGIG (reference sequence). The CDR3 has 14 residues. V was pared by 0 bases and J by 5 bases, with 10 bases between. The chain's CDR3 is CAWSVPGGNEKLFF. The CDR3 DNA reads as TGTGCCTGGAGTGTACCGGGTGGGAATGAAAAACTGTTTTTT.

The CDR3 spells CASSGGVRTEAFF. The CDR3 DNA reads as TGTGCCAGCAGTGGGGGCGTAAGGACTGAAGCTTTCTTT. This chain uses TRBV25-1 with TRBJ1-1; D is possibly TRBD1 (5 bases). Germline CDR1 is MGHDK and CDR2 is SYGVNS. The CDR3 has 13 amino acids. V was pared by 4 bases and J by 5 bases, with 11 bases between.

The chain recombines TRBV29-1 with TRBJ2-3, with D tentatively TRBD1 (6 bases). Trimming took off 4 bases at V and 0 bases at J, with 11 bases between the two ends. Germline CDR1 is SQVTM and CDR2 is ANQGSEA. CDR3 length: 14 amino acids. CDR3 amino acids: CSVGGQPSTDTQYF. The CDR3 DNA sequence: TGCAGCGTTGGGGGACAACCTAGCACAGATACGCAGTATTTT.

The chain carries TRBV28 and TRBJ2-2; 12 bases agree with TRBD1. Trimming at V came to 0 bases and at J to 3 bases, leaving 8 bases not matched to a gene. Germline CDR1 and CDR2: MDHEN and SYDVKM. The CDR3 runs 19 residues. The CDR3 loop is CASSLWGQGALHDTGELFF. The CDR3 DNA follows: TGTGCCAGCAGTTTATGGGGACAGGGGGCGCTCCATGACACCGGGGAGCTGTTTTTT.

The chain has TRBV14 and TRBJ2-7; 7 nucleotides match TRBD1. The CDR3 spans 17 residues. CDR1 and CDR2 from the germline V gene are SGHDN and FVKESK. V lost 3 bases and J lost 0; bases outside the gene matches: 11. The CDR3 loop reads CASSQFRLTGRSYEQYF. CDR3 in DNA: TGTGCCAGCAGCCAGTTCCGGTTGACAGGGCGCTCCTACGAGCAGTACTTC.

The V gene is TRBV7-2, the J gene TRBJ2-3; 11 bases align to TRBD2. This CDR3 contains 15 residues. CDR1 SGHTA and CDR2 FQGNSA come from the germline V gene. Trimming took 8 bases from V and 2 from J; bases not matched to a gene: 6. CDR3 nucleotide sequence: TGTGCCAGCTTGAGACTAGCGGGGATCACAGATACGCAGTATTTT. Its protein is CASLRLAGITDTQYF.

Written as DNA, the CDR3 is TGTGCCAGCAGCTTGGGCGGGAGTGAGTCCTACGAGCAGTACTTC. Its translation: CASSLGGSESYEQYF. The chain recombines TRBV5-6 with TRBJ2-7, with TRBD2 identical over 7 bases. V was clipped by 0 bases and J by 1 base; unmatched bases: 4. The CDR3 spans 15 residues. Germline CDR1 and CDR2: SGHDT and YYEEEE. The full variable domain, its missing parts supplied by reference TRBV5-6 and TRBJ2-7, is DAGVTQSPTHLIKTRGQQVTLRCSPKSGHDTVSWYQQALGQGPQFIFQYYEEEERQRGNFPDRFSGHQFPNYSSELNVNALLLGDSALYLCASSLGGSESYEQYFGPGTRLTVT.

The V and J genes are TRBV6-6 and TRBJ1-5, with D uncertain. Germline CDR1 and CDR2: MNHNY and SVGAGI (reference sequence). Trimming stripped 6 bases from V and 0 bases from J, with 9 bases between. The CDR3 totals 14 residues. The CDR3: CASRQTHSNQPQHF. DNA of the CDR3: TGTGCCAGCAGACAGACACATAGCAATCAGCCCCAGCATTTT.

CDR3 sequence (DNA): TGTGCCAGCAGCCAAGAGACGGACAGGGTTGACTATGGCTACACCTTC. It translates to CASSQETDRVDYGYTF. V is TRBV14 and J is TRBJ1-2; TRBD1 matches at 8 bases. The J segment lost 3 bases and the V segment lost 0 bases, leaving 6 bases of the junction unmatched. The CDR3 consists of 16 residues. The V gene's germline CDR1 is SGHDN and CDR2 FVKESK.

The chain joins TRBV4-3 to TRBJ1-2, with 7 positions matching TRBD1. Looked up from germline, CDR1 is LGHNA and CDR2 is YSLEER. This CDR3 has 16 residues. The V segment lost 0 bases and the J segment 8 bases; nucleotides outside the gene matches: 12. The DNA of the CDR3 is TGCGCCAGCAGCCAAGAAAGGGACAGCTCCTCGGGAGGCTACACCTTC. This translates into CASSQERDSSSGGYTF.

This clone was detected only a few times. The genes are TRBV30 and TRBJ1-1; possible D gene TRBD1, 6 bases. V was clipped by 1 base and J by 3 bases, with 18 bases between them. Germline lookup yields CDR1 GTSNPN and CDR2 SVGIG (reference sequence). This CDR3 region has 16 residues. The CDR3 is CAWSGREGGVYTEAFF. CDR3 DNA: TGTGCCTGGAGTGGCCGAGAAGGGGGGGTCTACACTGAAGCTTTCTTT.

CDR3 nucleotide sequence: TGTGCCAGCAGCCAGAGCCGGGACAGGGGGCATCAGCCCCAGCATTTT. Translated, it gives CASSQSRDRGHQPQHF. The chain combines TRBV27 with TRBJ1-5; 12 bases map to TRBD1. Germline trimming cut 6 bases from V and 5 bases from J; bases unmatched to any gene: 8. This CDR3 has 16 amino acids. Germline V gene sequence: CDR1 MNHEY, CDR2 SMNVEV (reference sequence).

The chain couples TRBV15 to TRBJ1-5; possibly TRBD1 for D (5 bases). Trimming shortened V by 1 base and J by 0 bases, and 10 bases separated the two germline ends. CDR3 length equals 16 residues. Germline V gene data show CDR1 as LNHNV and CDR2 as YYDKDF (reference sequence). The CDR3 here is CATSRVGGDSNQPQHF. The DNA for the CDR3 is TGTGCCACCAGCAGAGTGGGAGGGGATAGCAATCAGCCCCAGCATTTT.

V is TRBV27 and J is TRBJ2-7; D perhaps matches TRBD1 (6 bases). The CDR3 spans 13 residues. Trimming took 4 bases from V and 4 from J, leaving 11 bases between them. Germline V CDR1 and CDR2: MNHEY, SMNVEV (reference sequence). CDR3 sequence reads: CASSSGTTYEQYF. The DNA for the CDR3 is TGTGCCAGCAGTTCTGGGACAACTTACGAGCAGTACTTC.

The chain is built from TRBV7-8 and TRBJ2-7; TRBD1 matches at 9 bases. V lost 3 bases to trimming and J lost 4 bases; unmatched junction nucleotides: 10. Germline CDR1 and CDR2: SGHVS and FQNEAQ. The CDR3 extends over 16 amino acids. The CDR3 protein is CASSFRGGTGLYEQYF. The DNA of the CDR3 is TGTGCCAGCAGCTTCAGAGGGGGGACAGGGCTGTACGAGCAGTACTTC. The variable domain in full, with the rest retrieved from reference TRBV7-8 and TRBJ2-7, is GAGVSQSPRYKVAKRGQDVALRCDPISGHVSLFWYQQALGQGPEFLTYFQNEAQLDKSGLPSDRFFAERPEGSVSTLKIQRTQQEDSAVYLCASSFRGGTGLYEQYFGPGTRLTVT.

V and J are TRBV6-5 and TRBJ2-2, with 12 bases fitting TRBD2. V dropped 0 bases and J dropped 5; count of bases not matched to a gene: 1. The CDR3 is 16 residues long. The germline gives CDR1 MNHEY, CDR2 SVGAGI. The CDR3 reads CASSYSTSGRTGELFF. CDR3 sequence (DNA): TGTGCCAGCAGTTACTCGACTAGCGGGAGAACCGGGGAGCTGTTTTTT.

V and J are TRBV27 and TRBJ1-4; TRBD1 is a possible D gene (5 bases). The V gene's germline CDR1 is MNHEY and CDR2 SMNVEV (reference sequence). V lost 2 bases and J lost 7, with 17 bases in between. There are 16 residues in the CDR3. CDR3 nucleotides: TGTGCCAGCAGTTTACGTCCAGCTACAGGTCGTGAAAAACTGTTTTTT. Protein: CASSLRPATGREKLFF.